This is a list of T cell receptor beta chains from one sample in a study of early T cells in non-severe SARS-CoV-2 infection. Each CDR3 protein is one row after TCRdb ran MiXCR on the 5' RACE reads. The sample lists 40,000 to 55,000 distinct CDR3 sequences, approximately 9.4% occurring once. The material sequenced was whole blood. The origin of the receptors is an adult who was a healthcare worker with PCR-confirmed SARS-CoV-2 infection or an uninfected control (not recorded which). Both conserved end residues are part of each CDR3. A D gene is named only where the DNA matches it firmly. Some rows mark clone size as missing; the rest say once, few, many or name a class of expanded clone.

CDR3 DNA: TGTGCCAGCAGTTACTCGACTGGTGAGCAGTTCTTC; CDR3 protein: CASSYSTGEQFF; D gene: .; J gene: TRBJ2-1; V gene: TRBV6-2/TRBV6-3; clone size: many
CDR3 DNA: TGTGCCAGCAGTTTAGATGCCGGGGGTTCACCCCTCCACTTT; CDR3 protein: CASSLDAGGSPLHF; D gene: .; J gene: TRBJ1-6; V gene: TRBV12-3/TRBV12-4; clone size: .
CDR3 DNA: TGTGCCAGCAGGGGTCCCTATCAGGGGAGGAAGGGCACAGATACGCAGTATTTT; CDR3 protein: CASRGPYQGRKGTDTQYF; D gene: .; J gene: TRBJ2-3; V gene: TRBV2; clone size: .
CDR3 DNA: TGTGCCAGCAGCCCATCGGGAGGGGGGAGCGTAAGGAATGAGCAGTTCTTC; CDR3 protein: CASSPSGGGSVRNEQFF; D gene: TRBD2; J gene: TRBJ2-1; V gene: TRBV4-2; clone size: few
CDR3 DNA: TGTGCCAGCAGCTTTAGCGGGAGTCGGAACGAGCAGTACTTC; CDR3 protein: CASSFSGSRNEQYF; D gene: TRBD2; J gene: TRBJ2-7; V gene: TRBV5-6; clone size: few
CDR3 DNA: TGCAGCGTGGGAACCCGTCAGCGACAGGACTCCGAGCAGTACTTC; CDR3 protein: CSVGTRQRQDSEQYF; D gene: .; J gene: TRBJ2-7; V gene: TRBV29-1; clone size: .
CDR3 DNA: TGCAGCGTTGAAGAGGTGGTACTAGCGGGGAGCACAGATACGCAGTATTTT; CDR3 protein: CSVEEVVLAGSTDTQYF; D gene: TRBD2; J gene: TRBJ2-3; V gene: TRBV29-1; clone size: many
CDR3 DNA: TGTGCCAGCAGCCTCGGACTTTCCCCGGAGTTTGAGCAGTTCTTC; CDR3 protein: CASSLGLSPEFEQFF; D gene: .; J gene: TRBJ2-1; V gene: TRBV3-1; clone size: few
CDR3 DNA: TGTGCCAGCAGCCCGCGTGAGGGGCGGACCGGGGAGCTGTTTTTT; CDR3 protein: CASSPREGRTGELFF; D gene: .; J gene: TRBJ2-2; V gene: TRBV7-9; clone size: medium-sized
CDR3 DNA: TGTGCCAGCAACGGACAGAAGCAAGAGACCCAGTACTTC; CDR3 protein: CASNGQKQETQYF; D gene: .; J gene: TRBJ2-5; V gene: TRBV6-9; clone size: .
CDR3 DNA: TGTGCCAGCAGCCAAGCAGGAGCGGGAGTACGGAATGAGCAGTTCTTC; CDR3 protein: CASSQAGAGVRNEQFF; D gene: TRBD2; J gene: TRBJ2-1; V gene: TRBV4-2; clone size: many
CDR3 DNA: TGTGCCAGCAGCTTGGACTCCCCTCTCCTCGCCGATACGCAGTATTTT; CDR3 protein: CASSLDSPLLADTQYF; D gene: .; J gene: TRBJ2-3; V gene: TRBV7-6; clone size: many
CDR3 DNA: TGTGCCAGCAGTTACTACAGCTCCTATAATTCACCCCTCCACTTT; CDR3 protein: CASSYYSSYNSPLHF; D gene: .; J gene: TRBJ1-6; V gene: TRBV6-5; clone size: .
CDR3 DNA: TGTGCCAGCAGTTTTTACACCGGGGAGCTGTTTTTT; CDR3 protein: CASSFYTGELFF; D gene: .; J gene: TRBJ2-2; V gene: TRBV28; clone size: many
CDR3 DNA: TGTGCCAGCAGCTACGGGACCATCTCCTACAATGAGCAGTTCTTC; CDR3 protein: CASSYGTISYNEQFF; D gene: .; J gene: TRBJ2-1; V gene: TRBV9; clone size: .
CDR3 DNA: TGTGCCAGCAGCTTATCGCCGGATTTCTATGGCTACACCTTC; CDR3 protein: CASSLSPDFYGYTF; D gene: .; J gene: TRBJ1-2; V gene: TRBV7-9; clone size: .
CDR3 DNA: TGCGCCAGCAGCTTGGAAGGACAGCCAGAGACCCAGTACTTC; CDR3 protein: CASSLEGQPETQYF; D gene: .; J gene: TRBJ2-5; V gene: TRBV5-1; clone size: .
CDR3 DNA: TGCAGCTCAGGGGCCCAGTACTTC; CDR3 protein: CSSGAQYF; D gene: .; J gene: TRBJ2-5; V gene: TRBV29-1; clone size: few
CDR3 DNA: TGTGCCAGCCTCCCTGGGACAGACACAGATACGCAGTATTTT; CDR3 protein: CASLPGTDTDTQYF; D gene: TRBD1; J gene: TRBJ2-3; V gene: TRBV2; clone size: few
CDR3 DNA: TGTGCCAGCAGTGTAGCGGGAGATTACAATGAGCAGTTCTTC; CDR3 protein: CASSVAGDYNEQFF; D gene: TRBD2; J gene: TRBJ2-1; V gene: TRBV2; clone size: few
CDR3 DNA: TGTGCCAGCAGGGGGATAGCGGGAGACAGCTTC; CDR3 protein: CASRGIAGDSF; D gene: TRBD2; J gene: TRBJ2-7; V gene: TRBV27; clone size: few
CDR3 DNA: TGTGCCAGCAGCCAAGACGACAATGAGCAGTTCTTC; CDR3 protein: CASSQDDNEQFF; D gene: .; J gene: TRBJ2-1; V gene: TRBV3-1; clone size: medium-sized
CDR3 DNA: TGTGCCAGCAGTGCCCGGGGGAGGGACCCTGAAGCTTTCTTT; CDR3 protein: CASSARGRDPEAFF; D gene: .; J gene: TRBJ1-1; V gene: TRBV6-1; clone size: few
CDR3 DNA: TGCGCCAGCAGCCAAGGAAAAGGCACAGATACGCAGTATTTT; CDR3 protein: CASSQGKGTDTQYF; D gene: .; J gene: TRBJ2-3; V gene: TRBV4-1; clone size: many
CDR3 DNA: TGTGCCAGCAGTTACCGGGGGAGAACAGATACGCAGTATTTT; CDR3 protein: CASSYRGRTDTQYF; D gene: .; J gene: TRBJ2-3; V gene: TRBV6-5; clone size: .
CDR3 DNA: TGCAGCGTTGTCGTCAGTTATGGCTACACCTTC; CDR3 protein: CSVVVSYGYTF; D gene: .; J gene: TRBJ1-2; V gene: TRBV29-1; clone size: .
CDR3 DNA: TGTGCCAGCTCATCCGGGACAGGAGCGAACACTGAAGCTTTCTTT; CDR3 protein: CASSSGTGANTEAFF; D gene: TRBD1; J gene: TRBJ1-1; V gene: TRBV18; clone size: many
CDR3 DNA: TGTGCCAGCAGCCCAATAGCGGGAGCCGATGAGCAGTTCTTC; CDR3 protein: CASSPIAGADEQFF; D gene: TRBD2; J gene: TRBJ2-1; V gene: TRBV7-2; clone size: .
CDR3 DNA: TGTGCCAGCAGCTTAGGAATCGGCCATGAGCAGTACTTC; CDR3 protein: CASSLGIGHEQYF; D gene: .; J gene: TRBJ2-7; V gene: TRBV11-2; clone size: few
CDR3 DNA: TGTGCCAGCAGCTTAGAGACGCCACCCTACAATGAGCAGTTCTTC; CDR3 protein: CASSLETPPYNEQFF; D gene: .; J gene: TRBJ2-1; V gene: TRBV7-6; clone size: few
CDR3 DNA: TGCAGTGCCTCCTTCGGCAGGGGGCCGGCGGGAGAAAACGAGCAGTACTTC; CDR3 protein: CSASFGRGPAGENEQYF; D gene: .; J gene: TRBJ2-7; V gene: TRBV20-1; clone size: .
CDR3 DNA: TGTGCCAGCAGCTCCCCGCAGTTACAAGAGACCCAGTACTTC; CDR3 protein: CASSSPQLQETQYF; D gene: .; J gene: TRBJ2-5; V gene: TRBV7-9; clone size: few
CDR3 DNA: TGTGCCAGCAGTGAAGGTGGGGCCTACGAGCAGTACTTC; CDR3 protein: CASSEGGAYEQYF; D gene: .; J gene: TRBJ2-7; V gene: TRBV6-1; clone size: many
CDR3 DNA: TGCGCCAGCAGCCAAGAAAGACCGAATTCACCCCTCCACTTT; CDR3 protein: CASSQERPNSPLHF; D gene: .; J gene: TRBJ1-6; V gene: TRBV4-1; clone size: many
CDR3 DNA: TGTGCCAGCAGCCCTAGGGGAGATTCACCCCTCCACTTT; CDR3 protein: CASSPRGDSPLHF; D gene: .; J gene: TRBJ1-6; V gene: TRBV4-2; clone size: .
CDR3 DNA: TGTGCCAGCAGTTTCGGGAGAGAGCAGTTCTTC; CDR3 protein: CASSFGREQFF; D gene: .; J gene: TRBJ2-1; V gene: TRBV28; clone size: few
CDR3 DNA: TGTGCCAGCAGTGATGGCGGGATCACAGATACGCAGTATTTT; CDR3 protein: CASSDGGITDTQYF; D gene: .; J gene: TRBJ2-3; V gene: TRBV6-1; clone size: few
CDR3 DNA: TGTGCCAGCAGCCAAGGAACAGCAAGCTCCTACGAGCAGTACTTC; CDR3 protein: CASSQGTASSYEQYF; D gene: .; J gene: TRBJ2-7; V gene: TRBV14; clone size: .
CDR3 DNA: TGTGCCAGCAGCTCAGAGGGGGGTAGCAACAATGAGCAGTTCTTC; CDR3 protein: CASSSEGGSNNEQFF; D gene: .; J gene: TRBJ2-1; V gene: TRBV7-2; clone size: few
CDR3 DNA: TGTGCCAGCAGCTTAGGGCTAGCGGGCCCCGGGGAGCTGTTTTTT; CDR3 protein: CASSLGLAGPGELFF; D gene: TRBD2; J gene: TRBJ2-2; V gene: TRBV7-6; clone size: many
CDR3 DNA: TGCAGCGTTGACCACGGCGGGGGGCAGGGCTACGAGCAGTACTTC; CDR3 protein: CSVDHGGGQGYEQYF; D gene: TRBD2; J gene: TRBJ2-7; V gene: TRBV29-1; clone size: many
CDR3 DNA: TGTGCCAGCAGCTTCTTCCAGGGAAGGACAGATACGCAGTATTTT; CDR3 protein: CASSFFQGRTDTQYF; D gene: .; J gene: TRBJ2-3; V gene: TRBV5-5; clone size: .
CDR3 DNA: TGTGCCAGCAGCCCCCTAACTCCGAGCTCCTACAATGAGCAGTTCTTC; CDR3 protein: CASSPLTPSSYNEQFF; D gene: .; J gene: TRBJ2-1; V gene: TRBV2; clone size: many
CDR3 DNA: TGCAGCGTTCCTACCGGGACTAGCGCTGAAGCTTTCTTT; CDR3 protein: CSVPTGTSAEAFF; D gene: .; J gene: TRBJ1-1; V gene: TRBV29-1; clone size: few
CDR3 DNA: TGCAGTGGGGGTAGCGGCGAGCAGTACTTC; CDR3 protein: CSGGSGEQYF; D gene: .; J gene: TRBJ2-7; V gene: TRBV20-1; clone size: many